The 5 T cell receptor beta chains given below trace back to one sample, sequenced in a study of blood T cell repertoires in COVID-19. Repertoires were generated with immunoSEQ multiplex PCR, while TCRdb's copy carries only in-frame clones and drops some. The table includes 150,000 to 200,000 clones, 70% to 90% detected once. Specimen: peripheral blood. The receptors stem from a human donor with active or convalescent COVID-19. The donor label of this sample is uncertain.

V gene TRBV21-1 combines with J gene TRBJ1-1; the table's D gene call, TRBD1, was not cross checked with the DNA. TRBV21-1 is described as a pseudogene. The CDR3 has 11 residues. Here the CDR3 reads CASRQNTEAFF. DNA for the CDR3: TGTGCCAGCAGACAGAACACTGAAGCTTTCTTT.

V usage is TRBV5-4 and J usage is TRBJ2-7; maybe TRBD2 (6 bases). The CDR3 runs to 14 residues. Trimming removed 5 bases at V and 0 bases at J, with 12 bases between. Per germline, CDR1 SGHNT and CDR2 YYREEE (reference sequence). The CDR3 region has the DNA TGTGCCAGCAGACCGCCGGGAGCCTCCTACGAGCAGTACTTC. This translates into CASRPPGASYEQYF.

The CDR3 spells CASSKRTSGPQETQYF. CDR3 in DNA: TGTGCCAGCAGCAAAAGGACTAGCGGACCTCAAGAGACCCAGTACTTC. This chain uses TRBV21-1 with TRBJ2-5; TRBD2 is taken as the D call from the table, unchecked against the DNA. TRBV21-1 represents a pseudogene. This CDR3 spans 16 amino acids.

The chain links TRBV6-1 to TRBJ2-2, with TRBD2 identical over 12 bases. The CDR3 sequence is 18 residues long. Germline values: CDR1 MNHNS, CDR2 SASEGT. Trimming cost V 4 bases and J 4 bases; bases outside gene matches: 10. The CDR3 protein is CASSARTSGGFGTGELFF. The DNA of the CDR3 is TGTGCCAGCAGTGCGAGAACTAGCGGGGGGTTCGGCACCGGGGAGCTGTTTTTT.

V is TRBV5-1 and J is TRBJ2-2; 7 nucleotides align to TRBD1. The trim removed 2 bases at V and 6 bases at J, leaving 7 bases unmatched. CDR3 length equals 15 residues. Germline V gene data show CDR1 as SGHRS and CDR2 as YFSETQ. Here the CDR3 reads CASSFTGDLSGELFF. The CDR3 DNA reads TGCGCCAGCAGCTTCACAGGGGATCTGTCCGGGGAGCTGTTTTTT.